This T cell receptor (beta chain) was sequenced during a study of cytomegalovirus exposure and HLA in healthy donors. Profiling relied on immunoSEQ multiplex PCR, and the TCRdb table lists in-frame clones only, not all of them. The table shows fewer than 200,000 clones, with 75% to 90% occurring only once. J gave up 2 bases and V 6 bases, and 13 bases lay outside the gene matches. The V gene's germline CDR1 is SGHDT and CDR2 YYEEEE. The length of the CDR3 is 16 residues. Sample: PBMCs. The V call is TRBV5-6, the J call TRBJ2-5; TRBD2 aligns across 7 bases. The source is a young woman in good health and CMV-seronegative. CDR3 sequence (DNA): TGTGCCAGCACCCCCGGGGGGATGGCACCGCAAGAGACCCAGTACTTC. It is translated as CASTPGGMAPQETQYF. Looking up the rest from reference TRBV5-6 and TRBJ2-5 gives the full variable domain: DAGVTQSPTHLIKTRGQQVTLRCSPKSGHDTVSWYQQALGQGPQFIFQYYEEEERQRGNFPDRFSGHQFPNYSSELNVNALLLGDSALYLCASTPGGMAPQETQYFGPGTRLLVL.